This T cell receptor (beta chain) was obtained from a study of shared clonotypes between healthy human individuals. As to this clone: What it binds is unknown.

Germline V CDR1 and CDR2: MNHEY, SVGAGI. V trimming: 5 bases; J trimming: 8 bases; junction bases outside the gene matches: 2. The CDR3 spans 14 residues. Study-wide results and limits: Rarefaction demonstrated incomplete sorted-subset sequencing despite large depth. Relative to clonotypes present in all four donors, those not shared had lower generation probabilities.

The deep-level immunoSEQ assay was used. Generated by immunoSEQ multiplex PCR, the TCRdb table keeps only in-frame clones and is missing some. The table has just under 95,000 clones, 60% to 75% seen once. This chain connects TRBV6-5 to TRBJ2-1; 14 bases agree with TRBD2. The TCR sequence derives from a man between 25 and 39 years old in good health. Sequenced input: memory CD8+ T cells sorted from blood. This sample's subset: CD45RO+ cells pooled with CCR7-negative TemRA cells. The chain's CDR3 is CASSGTSGSDEQFF. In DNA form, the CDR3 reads TGTGCCAGCAGTGGGACTAGCGGGAGCGATGAGCAGTTCTTC.